This T cell receptor (beta chain) was profiled in a study of identifying expanded T cells in peripheral blood. Study observations and caveats: Roughly two-week clone count variance significantly increased as total template count grew.

The CDR3 sequence is 15 residues long. The germline V gene encodes CDR1 MNHNS and CDR2 SASEGT. V shed 0 bases and J shed 4 bases, with 12 bases lying between them. Healthy donors had no documented immune events, such as infections, while sampled. Libraries were prepared by immunoSEQ multiplex PCR; TCRdb keeps only in-frame clonotypes and omits some of them. Here the sample spans 130,000 or so clones, around 84% being singletons. This clone was seen more than once but under ten times. Its cognate antigen is unknown. The TCR originated in a person aged 18 to 75 in good health. Sequencing input: blood. V usage is TRBV6-1 and J usage is TRBJ1-2; D is unclear. The DNA of the CDR3 is TGTGCCAGCAGTGAAGCTCTGTGGGGAAGCTATGGCTACACCTTC. It is translated as CASSEALWGSYGYTF.